This T cell receptor (beta chain) was obtained from a study of blood T cell repertoires in COVID-19. The CDR3 length is 19 residues. Losses at the gene ends were 2 bases for V and 5 bases for J; bases not matched to a gene: 20. The germline CDR1 and CDR2 sequences are SNHLY and FYNNEI. As originally analysed: Amplifying reference gene primers gave estimates of nucleated cell counts. Generated by immunoSEQ multiplex PCR, the TCRdb table keeps only in-frame clones and is missing some. V and J calls and clone size are copied from that table; D and trimming were computed from the DNA. Found here are 46,000 or so clones, under 95% of them singletons; the top ten hold over 15%.

The chain is built from TRBV2 and TRBJ2-7; 8 bases are a match to TRBD2. The sample was peripheral blood. The TCR was taken from a man aged 65-85 years with active COVID-19. The CDR3 sequence: CASSEMVGRAEVAVNEQYF. CDR3 nucleotide sequence: TGTGCCAGCAGTGAAATGGTCGGGAGGGCCGAGGTGGCGGTCAACGAGCAGTACTTC.